Listed below are T cell receptor beta chains from one sample, sequenced in a study of breast tumors, draining lymph nodes, adjacent tissues. TCRdb itself ran the multiplex PCR reads through MiXCR, one entry per CDR3 protein. The repertoire consists of some 22,000 distinct CDR3 sequences, with around 50% occurring once and the leading ten covering roughly an eighth. What was sequenced was breast tumor tissue. The receptors stem from a female donor with breast cancer. Some clones in this sample may be carry-over from other donors' samples. The CDR3 runs from the conserved cysteine through the conserved F or W. D genes are given only for firm matches. Rows may omit the clone size; those that give it use once, few, many or a size class.

V	J	size	D	DNA	CDR3
TRBV5-1	TRBJ2-1	many	.	TGCGCCAGCAGCACAGGATACAATGAGCAGTTCTTC	CASSTGYNEQFF
TRBV7-2	TRBJ1-5	.	.	TGTGCCAGCAGCTATTGGGGTAGCAATCAGCCCCAGCATTTT	CASSYWGSNQPQHF
TRBV5-4	TRBJ1-3	.	TRBD1	TGTGCCAGCAGCTCGGGACAGGGGGTGAGCGGAAACACCATATATTTT	CASSSGQGVSGNTIYF
TRBV29-1	TRBJ2-3	.	.	TGCAGCGTTGAACTTTCCACAGATACGCAGTATTTT	CSVELSTDTQYF
TRBV2	TRBJ2-7	.	.	TGTGCCAGCAGTGGCGGTGGTTCCGAGCAGTACTTC	CASSGGGSEQYF
TRBV20-1	TRBJ2-2	.	.	TGCAGTGCTCCTGGTCCGAACACCGGGGAGCTGTTTTTT	CSAPGPNTGELFF
TRBV2	TRBJ1-2	.	.	TGTGCCAGCAGGGGGGCCTATGGCTACACCTTC	CASRGAYGYTF
TRBV5-1	TRBJ2-7	.	TRBD1	TGCGCCAGCACCTCATTAGGGGGCCAGTACGAGCAGTACTTC	CASTSLGGQYEQYF
TRBV9	TRBJ2-2	.	.	TGTGCCAGCAGCGTAGCATATGTCGGGGAGCTGTTTTTT	CASSVAYVGELFF
TRBV3-1	TRBJ1-6	medium-sized	TRBD1	TGTGCCAGCAGACCCGGGACAGGGAGATCACCCCTCCACTTT	CASRPGTGRSPLHF
TRBV12-3/TRBV12-4	TRBJ2-7	.	TRBD2	TGTGCCAGCAGTTGTCTAGCGGGAGGTAACGAGCAGTACTTC	CASSCLAGGNEQYF
TRBV6-2/TRBV6-3	TRBJ2-3	once	TRBD1	TGTGCCAGCAGAGCCGGGACAGACACAGATACGCAGTATTTT	CASRAGTDTDTQYF
TRBV29-1	TRBJ2-5	.	.	TGCACCATCAGACCTAGCGCACAAGAGACCCAGTACTTC	CTIRPSAQETQYF
TRBV5-8	TRBJ1-2	many	TRBD1	TGTGCCAGCAGCTCCGGACAGGACATCAACTATGGCTACACCTTC	CASSSGQDINYGYTF
TRBV11-2	TRBJ2-2	.	.	TGTGCCAGCAGCTCACGCGCTGCTAGCGCGAGCACCGGGGAGCTGTTTTTT	CASSSRAASASTGELFF
TRBV19	TRBJ2-3	few	TRBD2	TGTGCCAGTAGTTTCGGGACTAGCGGGAGTGTTAGAGATACGCAGTATTTT	CASSFGTSGSVRDTQYF
TRBV18	TRBJ2-2	many	.	TGTGCCAGCTCAAGGTCCGGGTCCTCGAACACCGGGGAGCTGTTTTTT	CASSRSGSSNTGELFF
TRBV7-9	TRBJ1-2	few	.	TGTGCCAGCAGTTGGGGGGGGGGTGATGGCTACACCTTC	CASSWGGGDGYTF
TRBV12-3/TRBV12-4	TRBJ1-6	medium-sized	.	TGTGCCAGCAGCTCGACGTCCGGGGGTAATAATTCACCCCTCCACTTT	CASSSTSGGNNSPLHF
TRBV29-1	TRBJ1-2	.	.	TGCAGCGTTGATAGAGGGGACGGTGGCTACACCTTC	CSVDRGDGGYTF
TRBV11-3	TRBJ2-1	medium-sized	.	TGTGCCAGCAGCTTACAACAGACTTACAATGAGCAGTTCTTC	CASSLQQTYNEQFF
TRBV4-3	TRBJ2-3	once	TRBD1	TGCGCCAGCAGCCACAGGACAGGTAGCACAGATACGCAGTATTTT	CASSHRTGSTDTQYF
TRBV7-9	TRBJ1-2	medium-sized	.	TGTGCCAGCAGCTTAGGCGGCGGCTACACCTTC	CASSLGGGYTF
TRBV5-4	TRBJ2-5	.	.	TGTGCCAGCAGCTTGACCAGGGGTTTGGTAGGGACCCAGTACTTC	CASSLTRGLVGTQYF
TRBV6-5	TRBJ2-1	many	.	TGTGCCAGCAGTCACGCCAATAGGCATGAGCAGTTCTTC	CASSHANRHEQFF
TRBV24-1	TRBJ1-5	.	.	TGTGCCACCAGTGAGACGGGACGGAGTAATCAGCCCCAGCATTTT	CATSETGRSNQPQHF
TRBV7-3	TRBJ1-6	.	.	TGTGCCAGCAGCTTATCGGAGTGGGGTAATTCACCCCTCCACTTT	CASSLSEWGNSPLHF
TRBV11-2	TRBJ1-3	.	.	TGTGCCAGCAGCTTAGGGACCAGCTCTGGAAACACCATATATTTT	CASSLGTSSGNTIYF
TRBV28	TRBJ1-5	many	TRBD1	TGTGCCAGCAGGACAGGGGGAGGTAGCAATCAGCCCCAGCATTTT	CASRTGGGSNQPQHF
TRBV6-6	TRBJ1-1	.	.	TGTGCCAGCAGTTACGACAGGATGAACACTGAAGCTTTCTTT	CASSYDRMNTEAFF
TRBV9	TRBJ2-2	.	TRBD2	TGTGCCAGCAGCGTTGGACGGGGGAGGGGCACCGGGGAGCTGTTTTTT	CASSVGRGRGTGELFF
TRBV5-1	TRBJ2-7	.	.	TGCGCCAGCAGCTTAGAGGGGCTAAACACCTACGAGCAGTACTTC	CASSLEGLNTYEQYF
TRBV3-1	TRBJ2-5	.	TRBD2	TGTGCCAGCAGGGGGAGGGTTCGGGGCCAAGAGACCCAGTACTTC	CASRGRVRGQETQYF
TRBV2	TRBJ2-5	.	.	TGTGCCAGCAGTCTCAACAGGGTCGGGGAGACCCAGTACTTC	CASSLNRVGETQYF
TRBV7-9	TRBJ2-3	.	TRBD1	TGTGCCAGCAGCCCTGGACAGGTTGGGGTCGATACGCAGTATTTT	CASSPGQVGVDTQYF
TRBV2	TRBJ2-5	.	TRBD2	TGTGCCAGCAGTTTTGGGAGCGGGAGGGCCCTTGAGACCCAGTACTTC	CASSFGSGRALETQYF
TRBV25-1	TRBJ2-1	.	TRBD1	TGTGCCAGCAAAAACCGGGACAGTCCCTACAATGAGCAGTTCTTC	CASKNRDSPYNEQFF
TRBV10-3	TRBJ2-6	once	.	TGTGCCATCCAGGGTTCTGGGGCCAACGTCCTGACTTTC	CAIQGSGANVLTF
TRBV11-2	TRBJ2-7	many	TRBD2	TGTGCCAGCAGCCCCACGGGACTAGCGGGAGGTAACGAGCAGTACTTC	CASSPTGLAGGNEQYF
TRBV6-6	TRBJ2-7	many	.	TGTGCCACGAGACCCGGAAAAAATAACGACGAGCAGTACTTC	CATRPGKNNDEQYF
TRBV7-9	TRBJ1-2	.	TRBD1	TGTGCCAGCAGCTTAGAGTCGGGACAGGGCTTTAACTATGGCTACACCTTC	CASSLESGQGFNYGYTF
TRBV7-2	TRBJ1-6	medium-sized	.	TGTGCCAGCAGCTTAGCTCTCCTTACCGGTTCACCCCTCCACTTT	CASSLALLTGSPLHF
TRBV20-1	TRBJ2-1	medium-sized	.	TGCAGTGCTCCGGGAGCGGACGAGCAGTTCTTC	CSAPGADEQFF
TRBV15	TRBJ2-3	once	TRBD1	TGTGCCACCAGCAGACGGGACAGAGCAGATACGCAGTATTTT	CATSRRDRADTQYF
TRBV19	TRBJ2-1	.	.	TGTGCCAGTAGTATCCAGGCTAGCTCCTACAATGAGCAGTTCTTC	CASSIQASSYNEQFF
TRBV10-1	TRBJ1-6	many	.	TGCGCCAGCAGTGCCCAGGACCCCTATAATTCACCCCTCCACTTT	CASSAQDPYNSPLHF
TRBV29-1	TRBJ2-7	.	.	TGCAGCGTTGTCGGGTCGGACCCCTACGAGCAGTACTTC	CSVVGSDPYEQYF
TRBV6-1	TRBJ2-2	.	.	TGTGCCAGCAGTACCGGGACTCTATACACCGGGGAGCTGTTTTTT	CASSTGTLYTGELFF